A single sample is the source of the 28 T cell receptor beta chains below, sequenced in a study of blood T cell repertoires in COVID-19. TCRdb keeps only in-frame clones here, not all; method: immunoSEQ multiplex PCR. The data hold approximately 200,000 clones, with approximately 84% observed a single time. The sequenced sample consisted of peripheral blood. All receptors derive from a human donor with acute or convalescent COVID-19. The donor label of this sample is uncertain.

The chain carries TRBV15 and TRBJ1-5, with TRBD1 matching over 9 bases. V lost 1 base, J lost 4 bases, and 2 bases stayed unmatched. CDR1 is LNHNV, CDR2 YYDKDF, per germline (reference sequence). The CDR3 is 15 amino acids. CDR3 nucleotide sequence: TGTGCCACCAGCAGAGTTGGACAGGGGAATCAGCCCCAGCATTTT. Protein product: CATSRVGQGNQPQHF.

The V gene is TRBV15, the J gene TRBJ2-5, with TRBD2 matching 7 bases. The CDR3 spans 16 residues. With 3 bases clipped from V and 5 bases from J, the junction kept 12 bases outside the gene matches. Germline CDR1 and CDR2: LNHNV and YYDKDF (reference sequence). CDR3 residues: CATSSSLDGGWETQYF. DNA for the CDR3: TGTGCCACCAGCAGCTCTCTGGACGGGGGGTGGGAGACCCAGTACTTC.

V gene TRBV7-6 combines with J gene TRBJ1-3; 7 bases line up with TRBD1. CDR1 is SGHVS and CDR2 is FNYEAQ in the germline V gene. The CDR3 sequence is 14 residues long. The trim removed 5 bases at V and 11 bases at J, leaving 12 bases unmatched. The CDR3 sequence is CASSPLQTGIAIYF. The CDR3, as DNA: TGTGCCAGCAGCCCGCTGCAGACAGGGATCGCCATATATTTT.

The chain employs TRBV7-8 and TRBJ1-4, with D perhaps TRBD1 (5 bases). Trimming removed 5 bases at V and 5 bases at J, with 15 bases between. Germline V lookup: CDR1 SGHVS, CDR2 FQNEAQ. This CDR3 spans 15 amino acids. CDR3 sequence (DNA): TGTGCCAGCAGCCCCATGACAGCCGAAAATGAAAAACTGTTTTTT. Translated, it gives CASSPMTAENEKLFF.

This clone is a singleton in its sample. The rearrangement uses TRBV7-7 and TRBJ2-2, with a weak D call TRBD2 (5 bases). The CDR3 extends over 13 amino acids. CDR1 and CDR2 (germline): SSHAT, FNYEAQ (reference sequence). V lost 6 bases, J lost 6 bases, and 11 bases lay in between. CDR3 nucleotide sequence: TGTGCCAGCAGGCCCTGGGAGTCCGGGGAGCTGTTTTTT. This translates into CASRPWESGELFF.

The genes are TRBV4-2 and TRBJ2-3, with 9 bases fitting TRBD2. CDR1 and CDR2 (germline): LGHNA, YNFKEQ. The CDR3 is 17 amino acids. V shed 5 bases and J 2 bases; nucleotides not matched to a gene: 11. Written as DNA, the CDR3 is TGTGCCAGCAGCGTAGGGGCGGGAGGGCCTAACACAGATACGCAGTATTTT. Translated: CASSVGAGGPNTDTQYF.

The rearrangement joins TRBV7-2 to TRBJ1-6, with D possibly being TRBD1 (5 bases). The V end was cut by 2 bases, the J end by 8 bases, with 10 bases between. This CDR3 region has 14 residues. Germline-derived CDR1 and CDR2 are SGHTA and FQGNSA. Written as DNA, the CDR3 is TGTGCCAGCAGCTTAAGGACAACCGATTCACCCCTCCACTTT. As protein: CASSLRTTDSPLHF.

The chain uses TRBV20-1 and TRBJ2-1, with 7 positions matching TRBD2. This CDR3 region has 11 residues. V lost 3 bases and J lost 15; bases outside the gene matches: 8. Germline values: CDR1 DFQATT, CDR2 SNEGSKA (reference sequence). The DNA for the CDR3 is TGCAGTGCTAGGTGGGGAGGGGAGTCGTTCTTC. The encoded protein is CSARWGGESFF.

The chain carries TRBV9 and TRBJ1-2; D perhaps matches TRBD1 (6 bases). Trimming removed 0 bases at V and 5 bases at J, with 14 bases between. Germline assignment: CDR1 SGDLS and CDR2 YYNGEE. This CDR3 contains 15 residues. The CDR3: CASSVDPDSAYGYTF. CDR3 DNA sequence: TGTGCCAGCAGCGTAGACCCGGACAGCGCTTATGGCTACACCTTC.

The chain employs TRBV20-1 and TRBJ2-7; 11 bases line up with TRBD2. CDR3 length: 14 residues. CDR1 is DFQATT, CDR2 SNEGSKA, per germline (reference sequence). The ends lost 3 bases at V and 2 bases at J; junction bases unmatched: 3. The CDR3 is CSASTSGGTYEQYF. The CDR3 DNA sequence: TGCAGTGCTAGTACTAGCGGGGGCACCTACGAGCAGTACTTC.

The J gene is TRBJ2-7, the V gene TRBV28; 7 nucleotides agree with TRBD1. Germline V gene data show CDR1 as MDHEN and CDR2 as SYDVKM. J lost 3 bases, V lost 6 bases, and 8 bases had no gene match. The CDR3 contains 14 residues. CDR3 in DNA: TGTGCCAGCAGCCCCGGGACAGCGCGCTACGAGCAGTACTTC. Protein product: CASSPGTARYEQYF.

The gene calls are TRBV4-2 and TRBJ2-7, with a weak D call TRBD2 (6 bases). The CDR3 sequence is 15 residues long. Germline CDR1 and CDR2: LGHNA and YNFKEQ. Deletions cut 0 bases from V and 9 bases from J, with 18 bases between. The CDR3 protein is CASSQEAEGGPAQYF. CDR3 in DNA: TGTGCCAGCAGCCAAGAAGCCGAGGGAGGTCCCGCGCAGTACTTC.

The V gene is TRBV18, the J gene TRBJ2-3; 7 bases fit TRBD2. The germline V gene has CDR1 KGHSH and CDR2 LQKENI. CDR3 length: 15 residues. V gave up 3 bases and J gave up 5 bases; unmatched junction bases: 8. CDR3 sequence reads: CASSPMAGVQDTQYF. DNA of the CDR3: TGTGCCAGCTCACCGATGGCGGGAGTACAAGATACGCAGTATTTT.

This chain joins TRBV5-1 and TRBJ2-1; D is possibly TRBD2 (6 bases). The CDR3 consists of 18 residues. CDR1 is SGHRS and CDR2 is YFSETQ in the germline V gene. Trimming cost V 0 bases and J 7 bases, with 23 bases left between them. CDR3: CASSLVGMGLGSGNEQFF. The CDR3 DNA reads TGCGCCAGCAGCTTGGTAGGGATGGGTCTCGGGAGTGGAAATGAGCAGTTCTTC.

The chain employs TRBV5-1 and TRBJ2-1; 12 bases line up with TRBD2. V was pared by 4 bases and J by 8 bases, with 7 bases of the junction left unmatched. The germline V gene has CDR1 SGHRS and CDR2 YFSETQ. The CDR3 sequence is 15 residues long. This CDR3 is CASSRLAGGSHEQFF. For the CDR3, the DNA is TGCGCCAGCAGCCGCCTAGCGGGAGGGAGCCATGAGCAGTTCTTC.

The chain combines TRBV9 with TRBJ1-4, with TRBD1 matching over 7 bases. Germline V lookup: CDR1 SGDLS, CDR2 YYNGEE. CDR3 size: 15 residues. V trimming: 4 bases; J trimming: 8 bases; junction bases outside the gene matches: 11. CDR3 DNA: TGTGCCAGCAGCCCCCGCCGCCAGGGGGGAGAAAAACTGTTTTTT. Its protein is CASSPRRQGGEKLFF. Complete variable domain (other parts from reference TRBV9 and TRBJ1-4): DSGVTQTPKHLITATGQRVTLRCSPRSGDLSVYWYQQSLDQGLQFLIQYYNGEERAKGNILERFSAQQFPDLHSELNLSSLELGDSALYFCASSPRRQGGEKLFFGSGTQLSVL.

The CDR3 DNA is TGTGCCAGCAGCTTGCTCGGGACCTACGAGCAGTACTTC. Translated, it gives CASSLLGTYEQYF. The chain is built from TRBV5-4 and TRBJ2-7; D possibly corresponds to TRBD2 (5 bases). The V end lost 1 base, the J end lost 2 bases, and 7 bases lay between the germline ends. Germline assignment: CDR1 SGHNT and CDR2 YYREEE (reference sequence). This CDR3 has 13 residues.

The V gene is TRBV5-1, the J gene TRBJ1-1; D is undetermined. The CDR3 totals 12 residues. Trimming left V 2 bases short and J 0 bases short, with 2 bases between. CDR1 SGHRS and CDR2 YFSETQ come from the germline V gene. CDR3 protein: CASSFMNTEAFF. Here the CDR3 DNA reads TGCGCCAGCAGCTTTATGAACACTGAAGCTTTCTTT.

A remark on this clone: One junction end disagrees with the germline gene, perhaps due to a read error. J is TRBJ2-1 and V is TRBV5-6; 10 bases agree with TRBD2. This CDR3 comprises 16 residues. Looked up from germline, CDR1 is SGHDT and CDR2 is YYEEEE. CDR3 bases: TGTGCCCGCAGCGGGGGGGGCGGGAGCTCCTACAATGAGCAGTTCTTC. It specifies CARSGGGGSSYNEQFF.

This chain joins TRBV6-5 and TRBJ2-2, with 9 nucleotides matching TRBD1. The CDR3 has 15 amino acids. J was trimmed by 4 bases and V by 6 bases; bases with no gene match: 6. The germline CDR1 and CDR2 sequences are MNHEY and SVGAGI. Written as DNA, the CDR3 is TGTGCCAGCAGATTGGGACAGGGAGTCACCGGGGAGCTGTTTTTT. Protein: CASRLGQGVTGELFF.

The V call is TRBV30, the J call TRBJ2-1; weak D call: TRBD2 (6 bases). Germline V gives CDR1 GTSNPN, CDR2 SVGIG (reference sequence). The CDR3 length is 15 residues. V was shortened by 1 base and J by 9 bases, with 19 bases between the two germline ends. The CDR3: CAWSASRPGGTEQFF. CDR3 coding DNA: TGTGCCTGGAGTGCCTCGAGGCCTGGCGGGACTGAGCAGTTCTTC.

In this sample, this clone turned up a few times. The V and J genes are TRBV30 and TRBJ2-7; 7 bases fit TRBD2. J lost 0 bases, V lost 2 bases, and 10 bases had no gene match. From germline, CDR1 is GTSNPN and CDR2 SVGIG (reference sequence). This CDR3 is built from 16 residues. In DNA form, the CDR3 reads TGTGCCTGGAGTCCCCAGGGCCAGCGGGGCTCCTACGAGCAGTACTTC. Amino acids: CAWSPQGQRGSYEQYF. Looking up the rest from reference TRBV30 and TRBJ2-7 gives the full variable domain: SQTIHQWPATLVQPVGSPLSLECTVEGTSNPNLYWYRQAAGRGLQLLFYSVGIGQISSEVPQNLSASRPQDRQFILSSKKLLLSDSGFYLCAWSPQGQRGSYEQYFGPGTRLTVT.

The chain uses TRBV7-9 and TRBJ1-6, with D uncertain. Germline values: CDR1 SEHNR, CDR2 FQNEAQ (reference sequence). V lost 9 bases, J lost 9 bases, and 15 bases lay in between. This CDR3 contains 13 residues. CDR3 nucleotide sequence: TGTGCCAGTGCCCAGAGTGGGCCTTCACCCCTCCACTTT. Translation gives CASAQSGPSPLHF.

V and J are TRBV5-1 and TRBJ2-5; D might be TRBD1 (6 bases). Trimming shortened V by 5 bases and J by 5 bases, and 19 bases separated the two germline ends. Germline CDR1 reads SGHRS; CDR2 reads YFSETQ. The CDR3 runs to 15 residues. The DNA of the CDR3 is TGCGCCAGCAGATTTCCCCAGGGGTACTCGGAGACCCAGTACTTC. Translated, it gives CASRFPQGYSETQYF.

This chain uses TRBV10-3 with TRBJ2-1, with 10 bases aligning to TRBD2. V trimming: 4 bases; J trimming: 3 bases; junction bases outside the gene matches: 3. Germline CDR1 reads ENHRY; CDR2 reads SYGVKD. This CDR3 is 15 amino acids long. CDR3 sequence reads: CAISGLAGVYNEQFF. The CDR3 nucleotides read TGTGCCATCAGTGGACTAGCGGGCGTCTACAATGAGCAGTTCTTC.

V gene TRBV5-1 combines with J gene TRBJ2-5, with D possibly TRBD1 on 6 matching bases. In germline, CDR1 is SGHRS, CDR2 YFSETQ. The V gene lost 4 bases and the J gene lost 1 base, with 11 bases spanning the gap. This CDR3 is 14 amino acids long. The CDR3 region has the DNA TGCGCCAGCAGCCCGTGGGACACCCAAGAGACCCAGTACTTC. It encodes CASSPWDTQETQYF.

This chain links TRBV28 with TRBJ2-7; TRBD2 aligns across 10 bases. The V gene end was trimmed by 5 bases and the J gene end by 4 bases; junction bases not matched to a gene: 5. CDR3 length: 14 amino acids. In germline, CDR1 is MDHEN, CDR2 SYDVKM. CDR3 DNA sequence: TGTGCCAGCAGTACTAAGCGGGAGGGTTACGAGCAGTACTTC. It yields the protein CASSTKREGYEQYF. Full variable domain (missing parts from reference TRBV28 and TRBJ2-7): DVKVTQSSRYLVKRTGEKVFLECVQDMDHENMFWYRQDPGLGLRLIYFSYDVKMKEKGDIPEGYSVSREKKERFSLILESASTNQTSMYLCASSTKREGYEQYFGPGTRLTVT.

The V and J genes are TRBV30 and TRBJ1-1; weak D call: TRBD1 (5 bases). The germline gives CDR1 GTSNPN, CDR2 SVGIG (reference sequence). The V and J ends lost 1 base and 7 bases respectively, with 10 bases between them. The CDR3 is made up of 12 amino acids. CDR3 sequence: CAWSAGWSEAFF. DNA for the CDR3: TGTGCCTGGAGTGCAGGGTGGAGTGAAGCTTTCTTT.